The 32 T cell receptor beta chains below were found in one sample sequenced in a study of technical replicates of blood from a few donors. Sequencing was performed with immunoSEQ multiplex PCR; in TCRdb, only in-frame clones are kept and a portion is missing. Among around 80,000 clones listed, roughly 98% were seen once. The sequenced sample consisted of T cells isolated from PBMCs. All receptors derive from a human donor in good health.

The chain joins TRBV28 to TRBJ2-7; D is perhaps TRBD2 (6 bases). Per germline, CDR1 MDHEN and CDR2 SYDVKM. This CDR3 has 15 amino acids. Trimming removed 5 bases from V and 3 bases from J, with 17 bases in between. The CDR3 bases are TGTGCCAGCAGTGTGATAGCGGTAGGGGACTACGAGCAGTACTTC. Translation: CASSVIAVGDYEQYF.

The genes are TRBV29-1 and TRBJ2-7; D is unclear. CDR3 size: 12 residues. Germline lookup yields CDR1 SQVTM and CDR2 ANQGSEA. Trimming took off 4 bases at V and 2 bases at J, with 9 bases between the two ends. The CDR3 loop reads CSVGGLAYEQYF. In nucleotides, the CDR3 is TGCAGCGTTGGAGGTCTGGCCTACGAGCAGTACTTC.

The rearrangement links TRBV11-2 to TRBJ2-7, with TRBD1 identical over 8 bases. The V gene end was trimmed by 4 bases and the J gene end by 4 bases; junction bases not matched to a gene: 9. The length of the CDR3 is 15 residues. CDR1 and CDR2 (germline): SGHAT, FQNNGV. The CDR3 loop reads CASSSRTGRLYEQYF. In DNA form, the CDR3 reads TGTGCCAGCAGCTCACGGACAGGGCGGTTGTACGAGCAGTACTTC.

The J gene is TRBJ2-1, the V gene TRBV10-2; 9 nucleotides line up with TRBD2. Trimming took 4 bases from V and 5 from J; bases not matched to a gene: 9. Germline lookup yields CDR1 WSHSY and CDR2 SAAADI. CDR3 size: 16 residues. This CDR3 reads CASSVTLVAGDNEQFF. In DNA form, the CDR3 reads TGCGCCAGCAGTGTAACTTTAGTAGCGGGGGACAATGAGCAGTTCTTC.

The J gene is TRBJ1-5, the V gene TRBV2, with a tentative D call TRBD1 (5 bases). V was cut by 4 bases and J by 1 base, with 8 bases left in between. In germline, CDR1 is SNHLY, CDR2 FYNNEI. The CDR3 has 14 residues. DNA for the CDR3: TGTGCCAGCAGTGTGGACATGAGCAATCAGCCCCAGCATTTT. It yields the protein CASSVDMSNQPQHF.

This chain connects TRBV30 to TRBJ1-2; no clear D gene. The CDR3 loop spans 12 amino acids. V was shortened by 2 bases and J by 4 bases, with 8 bases between the two germline ends. The V gene's germline CDR1 is GTSNPN and CDR2 SVGIG (reference sequence). CDR3 in DNA: TGTGCCTGGAGTTGGTTCGGCTATGGCTACACCTTC. This codes for CAWSWFGYGYTF. The full variable domain, in which reference TRBV30 and TRBJ1-2 provide the parts outside the CDR3, is SQTIHQWPATLVQPVGSPLSLECTVEGTSNPNLYWYRQAAGRGLQLLFYSVGIGQISSEVPQNLSASRPQDRQFILSSKKLLLSDSGFYLCAWSWFGYGYTFGSGTRLTVV.

The chain links TRBV11-2 to TRBJ2-2; 10 bases map to TRBD2. This CDR3 has 19 amino acids. CDR1 SGHAT and CDR2 FQNNGV come from the germline V gene. The V and J ends lost 5 bases and 8 bases, in that order; junction bases with no gene match: 20. CDR3 bases: TGTGCCAGCAGCCCACCGTTTGGAGGTAGCGGGAGGAGGTCAGGGGAGCTGTTTTTT. This codes for CASSPPFGGSGRRSGELFF.

The genes are TRBV7-8 and TRBJ1-4; D is possibly TRBD1 (5 bases). Germline V gene sequence: CDR1 SGHVS, CDR2 FQNEAQ. With 3 bases removed from V and 5 bases from J, the gap between germline ends came to 16 bases. This CDR3 has 16 amino acids. The CDR3 protein is CASSFTPGGGNEKLFF. The DNA of the CDR3 is TGTGCCAGCAGCTTTACACCCGGGGGGGGAAATGAAAAACTGTTTTTT.

The count of this clone is one. The CDR3 coding sequence is TGTGCCAGCAGTTCCGGGACTAGCGCGTACAATGAGCAGTTCTTC. It yields the protein CASSSGTSAYNEQFF. V is TRBV6-5 and J is TRBJ2-1; 10 nucleotides match TRBD2. The germline CDR1 and CDR2 sequences are MNHEY and SVGAGI. V shed 4 bases and J 4 bases; nucleotides not matched to a gene: 4. The CDR3 is 15 residues long.

The V and J genes are TRBV7-9 and TRBJ2-7, with D unclear. Germline V gene sequence: CDR1 SEHNR, CDR2 FQNEAQ (reference sequence). The V end lost 4 bases, the J end lost 3 bases, and 7 bases lay between the germline ends. The CDR3 length is 12 residues. The CDR3 nucleotides read TGTGCCAGCAGCTCCCCCCTCTACGAGCAGTACTTC. It translates to CASSSPLYEQYF.

V gene TRBV16 combines with J gene TRBJ2-1; 8 nucleotides match TRBD2. The CDR3 sequence is 12 residues long. Germline values: CDR1 KGHSY, CDR2 FQNENV. Losses at the gene ends were 5 bases for V and 16 bases for J; bases not matched to a gene: 10. CDR3 residues: CASSTTERGPFF. The CDR3 coding sequence is TGTGCCAGCAGCACCACGGAGCGGGGGCCTTTCTTC.

The CDR3 region is CASSPTTPGWANTGELFF. CDR3 coding DNA: TGTGCCAGCAGTCCGACCACTCCCGGGTGGGCGAACACCGGGGAGCTGTTTTTT. The rearrangement uses TRBV28 and TRBJ2-2; no clear D gene. Germline CDR1 and CDR2: MDHEN and SYDVKM. The CDR3 is made up of 18 amino acids. V dropped 5 bases and J dropped 0 bases, with 19 bases sitting between them.

This chain links TRBV2 with TRBJ1-5; D perhaps matches TRBD1 (5 bases). The CDR3 has 14 residues. Per germline, CDR1 SNHLY and CDR2 FYNNEI. Trimming left V 5 bases short and J 5 bases short, with 13 bases between. CDR3 DNA sequence: TGTGCCAGCAGTAAACAGGAAAAATATCAGCCCCAGCATTTT. It yields the protein CASSKQEKYQPQHF.

V is TRBV6-5 and J is TRBJ2-3; maybe TRBD1 (6 bases). The CDR3 has 16 amino acids. V dropped 3 bases and J dropped 3 bases, with 16 bases sitting between them. The germline gives CDR1 MNHEY, CDR2 SVGAGI. The CDR3 nucleotides are TGTGCCAGCAGTTATACCGGGCAGGGGTTAACAGATACGCAGTATTTT. The encoded protein is CASSYTGQGLTDTQYF.

The chain links TRBV10-1 to TRBJ2-1; 7 nucleotides align to TRBD2. V was pared by 6 bases and J by 0 bases, with 8 bases of the junction left unmatched. Germline lookup yields CDR1 WNHNN and CDR2 SYGVQD (reference sequence). The CDR3 loop spans 16 amino acids. CDR3 DNA sequence: TGCGCCAGCAGCATTAAGCGGGATGCCTCCTACAATGAGCAGTTCTTC. Residues: CASSIKRDASYNEQFF.

The gene calls are TRBV14 and TRBJ1-2; 7 nucleotides agree with TRBD1. Trimming at V came to 5 bases and at J to 6 bases, leaving 6 bases not matched to a gene. Germline V gene sequence: CDR1 SGHDN, CDR2 FVKESK. CDR3 length: 13 residues. The CDR3, as DNA: TGTGCCAGCAGCAAGAGACAGGGTGATGGCTACACCTTC. It translates to CASSKRQGDGYTF.

The chain employs TRBV27 and TRBJ2-1; TRBD2 matches at 8 bases. With V trimmed by 0 bases and J by 3 bases, 4 bases remained unmatched. The CDR3 length is 16 residues. Looked up from germline, CDR1 is MNHEY and CDR2 is SMNVEV (reference sequence). The CDR3 nucleotides read TGTGCCAGCAGTTTATCACGGGGGGGAAGCTACAATGAGCAGTTCTTC. Its protein is CASSLSRGGSYNEQFF.

The genes are TRBV19 and TRBJ1-5; D not certain. The germline CDR1 and CDR2 sequences are LNHDA and SQIVND (reference sequence). This CDR3 has 13 amino acids. Trimming removed 6 bases at V and 2 bases at J, with 8 bases between. CDR3 sequence (DNA): TGTGCCAGTAGATTCGAGCGCAATCAGCCCCAGCATTTT. Residues: CASRFERNQPQHF.

The chain combines TRBV7-9 with TRBJ2-5, with 7 bases matching TRBD1. This CDR3 is 16 amino acids long. Germline CDR1 reads SEHNR; CDR2 reads FQNEAQ (reference sequence). Losses at the gene ends were 5 bases for V and 5 bases for J; bases not matched to a gene: 14. The CDR3 region is CASSADRLLRLETQYF. DNA of the CDR3: TGTGCCAGCAGCGCGGACAGGCTTCTGCGTTTGGAGACCCAGTACTTC. Using reference TRBV7-9 and TRBJ2-5 for the parts outside the CDR3, the full variable domain is DTGVSQNPRHKITKRGQNVTFRCDPISEHNRLYWYRQTLGQGPEFLTYFQNEAQLEKSRLLSDRFSAERPKGSFSTLEIQRTEQGDSAMYLCASSADRLLRLETQYFGPGTRLLVL.

The chain recombines TRBV30 with TRBJ1-4; D uncertain. This CDR3 is 12 amino acids long. V lost 5 bases and J lost 4, with 8 bases in between. Germline CDR1 is GTSNPN and CDR2 is SVGIG (reference sequence). CDR3 in amino acids: CAWGQNNEKLFF. As DNA, the CDR3 is TGTGCCTGGGGGCAAAATAATGAAAAACTGTTTTTT.

The chain has TRBV19 and TRBJ2-7, with a possible D match to TRBD1 (5 bases). CDR1 LNHDA and CDR2 SQIVND come from the germline V gene (reference sequence). V was cut by 3 bases and J by 0 bases, with 15 bases left in between. The CDR3 contains 16 residues. This chain's CDR3 is CASSIRGSHSSYEQYF. DNA of the CDR3: TGTGCCAGTAGTATTAGGGGATCCCACAGCTCCTACGAGCAGTACTTC. The variable domain in full, with the rest retrieved from reference TRBV19 and TRBJ2-7, is DGGITQSPKYLFRKEGQNVTLSCEQNLNHDAMYWYRQDPGQGLRLIYYSQIVNDFQKGDIAEGYSVSREKKESFPLTVTSAQKNPTAFYLCASSIRGSHSSYEQYFGPGTRLTVT.

This sequence joins TRBV6-6 and TRBJ2-7; D is perhaps TRBD2 (7 bases). Germline assignment: CDR1 MNHNY and CDR2 SVGAGI (reference sequence). Trimming shortened V by 6 bases and J by 2 bases, and 17 bases separated the two germline ends. The CDR3 length is 15 residues. The CDR3 here is CASRREGRGPYEQYF. Here the CDR3 DNA reads TGTGCCAGCAGAAGGGAGGGGCGGGGGCCCTACGAGCAGTACTTC.

The rearrangement links TRBV19 to TRBJ1-1, with D unclear. Trimming cost V 4 bases and J 3 bases, with 6 bases left between them. Per the germline V gene, CDR1 is LNHDA and CDR2 is SQIVND (reference sequence). The CDR3 sequence is 12 residues long. CDR3 DNA: TGTGCCAGTAGTAACTACTACACTGAAGCTTTCTTT. Protein product: CASSNYYTEAFF.

The V call is TRBV6-6, the J call TRBJ2-1, with 9 bases matching TRBD1. CDR3 size: 11 residues. Per the germline V gene, CDR1 is MNHNY and CDR2 is SVGAGI (reference sequence). Germline trimming cut 10 bases from V and 6 bases from J; bases unmatched to any gene: 1. This CDR3 reads CATTGGNEQFF. The CDR3 bases are TGTGCCACGACAGGGGGCAATGAGCAGTTCTTC.

The V gene is TRBV7-9, the J gene TRBJ1-1, with 8 nucleotides matching TRBD1. The CDR3 covers 15 residues. V lost 4 bases, J lost 4 bases, and 8 bases stayed unmatched. Germline V gene sequence: CDR1 SEHNR, CDR2 FQNEAQ (reference sequence). In nucleotides, the CDR3 is TGTGCCAGCAGCTCCCGGACAGGGCTGGCCACTGAAGCTTTCTTT. Amino acids: CASSSRTGLATEAFF.

V is TRBV5-3 and J is TRBJ2-2, with 10 bases aligning to TRBD1. TRBV5-3 is known as an ORF, though its function is uncertain. The V segment lost 6 bases and the J segment 1 base; nucleotides outside the gene matches: 15. The CDR3 covers 19 residues. The CDR3 region has the DNA TGTGCCAGAATGAAAGACCAAGACAGGGGGCGGGTGAACACCGGGGAGCTGTTTTTT. It is translated as CARMKDQDRGRVNTGELFF.

The V and J genes are TRBV7-8 and TRBJ2-7; 8 bases match TRBD1. V was clipped by 5 bases and J by 2 bases; unmatched bases: 11. This CDR3 is built from 16 residues. Germline V gene data show CDR1 as SGHVS and CDR2 as FQNEAQ. In nucleotides, the CDR3 is TGTGCCAGCAGCCCTCTGTTTAAGACAGGGGCCTACGAGCAGTACTTC. It yields the protein CASSPLFKTGAYEQYF.

The chain couples TRBV2 to TRBJ1-1; possibly TRBD1 for D (5 bases). Germline V gene lookup returns CDR1 SNHLY and CDR2 FYNNEI. The CDR3 is 12 residues long. V was clipped by 8 bases and J by 4 bases, with 11 bases between them. The CDR3 loop reads CASQPRATEAFF. CDR3 DNA sequence: TGTGCCAGCCAGCCCAGGGCCACTGAAGCTTTCTTT.

The chain joins TRBV5-1 to TRBJ1-6, with D possibly TRBD1 on 6 matching bases. The length of the CDR3 is 16 residues. Germline lookup yields CDR1 SGHRS and CDR2 YFSETQ. V was shortened by 1 base and J by 10 bases, with 18 bases between the two germline ends. Here the CDR3 reads CASSLSAAGAGSPLHF. The CDR3 coding sequence is TGCGCCAGCAGCTTGTCAGCGGCAGGGGCTGGATCACCCCTCCACTTT.

The rearrangement joins TRBV6-1 to TRBJ2-1; 8 bases match TRBD2. CDR3 size: 15 residues. Germline V gene sequence: CDR1 MNHNS, CDR2 SASEGT. Trimming removed 1 base from V and 8 bases from J; junction bases left unmatched: 7. The CDR3 DNA is TGTGCCAGCAGTGAAGTAGGGACTAGTGGTCATGAGCAGTTCTTC. The encoded protein is CASSEVGTSGHEQFF.

A note on this clone: A read error may produce the germline difference seen at one junction end. The chain has TRBV6-1 and TRBJ1-3, with TRBD1 as a possible D gene (5 bases). The germline gives CDR1 MNHNS, CDR2 SASEGT. The CDR3 is 16 amino acids. This chain's CDR3 is CASSEGGGRSGTTIYF. DNA for the CDR3: TGTGCCAGCAGTGAGGGGGGTGGTCGCTCTGGAACCACCATATATTTT.

This clone was found once. J is TRBJ2-5 and V is TRBV5-8; TRBD2 is a possible D gene (6 bases). Germline CDR1 SGHTS, CDR2 YDEGEE. Trimming cost V 0 bases and J 5 bases, with 14 bases left between them. This CDR3 has 15 amino acids. The CDR3 sequence is CASSLEAGLRETQYF. Written as DNA, the CDR3 is TGTGCCAGCAGCTTGGAAGCGGGTTTACGGGAGACCCAGTACTTC. The full variable domain, rest sourced from reference TRBV5-8 and TRBJ2-5, is EAGVTQSPTHLIKTRGQQATLRCSPISGHTSVYWYQQALGLGLQFLLWYDEGEERNRGNFPPRFSGRQFPNYSSELNVNALELEDSALYLCASSLEAGLRETQYFGPGTRLLVL.